This is a list of T cell receptor beta chains from one sample in a study of cytomegalovirus exposure and HLA in healthy donors. Profiling relied on immunoSEQ multiplex PCR, and the TCRdb table lists in-frame clones only, not all of them. The sample shows fewer than 200,000 clones, approximately 82% of them seen only once. The specimen was PBMCs. The receptor source for this set is a woman aged 30 to 39 in good health and CMV-seronegative. Both conserved end residues are part of each CDR3. D genes are given only for firm matches. Size tells how often a clone was seen (once, few, many) or the class of an expanded clone, and some rows leave it out.

j_call: TRBJ1-3
v_call: TRBV5-6
d_call: .
clone_size: .
cdr3_aa: CASSLSGAGNTIYF
cdr3_nt: TGTGCCAGCAGCTTGTCCGGGGCTGGAAACACCATATATTTT

j_call: TRBJ1-5
v_call: TRBV6-6
d_call: .
clone_size: .
cdr3_aa: CASAGFNQPQHF
cdr3_nt: TGTGCCAGCGCAGGCTTTAATCAGCCCCAGCATTTT

j_call: TRBJ2-7
v_call: TRBV5-4
d_call: TRBD2
clone_size: .
cdr3_aa: CASSLTLAGEGEQYF
cdr3_nt: TGTGCCAGCAGCTTGACCTTAGCGGGAGAAGGGGAGCAGTACTTC

j_call: TRBJ2-1
v_call: TRBV11-3
d_call: TRBD2
clone_size: .
cdr3_aa: CASSLISGREQFF
cdr3_nt: TGTGCCAGCAGCTTAATTAGCGGGAGAGAACAGTTCTTC

j_call: TRBJ2-5
v_call: TRBV2
d_call: TRBD1
clone_size: .
cdr3_aa: CANLDRGSRRETQYF
cdr3_nt: TGTGCCAACTTAGACAGGGGGTCAAGACGAGAGACCCAGTACTTC

j_call: TRBJ2-5
v_call: TRBV28
d_call: TRBD2
clone_size: .
cdr3_aa: CASIHSGRAGETQYF
cdr3_nt: TGTGCCAGCATCCATAGCGGGAGGGCCGGAGAGACCCAGTACTTC

j_call: TRBJ1-1
v_call: TRBV28
d_call: .
clone_size: once
cdr3_aa: CASRQDWSIAEAFF
cdr3_nt: TGTGCCAGCAGGCAGGACTGGTCGATTGCTGAAGCTTTCTTT

j_call: TRBJ2-1
v_call: TRBV2
d_call: TRBD2
clone_size: .
cdr3_aa: CASRTSGGPNEQFF
cdr3_nt: TGTGCCAGCCGGACTAGCGGGGGCCCCAATGAGCAGTTCTTC

j_call: TRBJ2-7
v_call: TRBV19
d_call: TRBD2
clone_size: once
cdr3_aa: CASAARGLADPYEQYF
cdr3_nt: TGTGCCAGTGCTGCCCGAGGACTAGCGGACCCCTACGAGCAGTACTTC

j_call: TRBJ1-2
v_call: TRBV5-4
d_call: .
clone_size: .
cdr3_aa: CASSLGGDYGYTF
cdr3_nt: TGTGCCAGCAGCTTGGGCGGAGACTATGGCTACACCTTC

j_call: TRBJ2-7
v_call: TRBV19
d_call: TRBD1
clone_size: once
cdr3_aa: CASRATGLYEQYF
cdr3_nt: TGTGCCAGCAGAGCGACAGGGCTCTACGAGCAGTACTTC

j_call: TRBJ2-6
v_call: TRBV2
d_call: .
clone_size: .
cdr3_aa: CASSEAGIGANGLTF
cdr3_nt: TGTGCCAGCAGTGAAGCGGGGATTGGGGCCAACGGCCTGACTTTC

j_call: TRBJ1-2
v_call: TRBV4-3
d_call: TRBD1
clone_size: .
cdr3_aa: CASSQDSGGYGYTF
cdr3_nt: TGCGCCAGCAGCCAAGATTCAGGGGGCTATGGCTACACCTTC

j_call: TRBJ1-2
v_call: TRBV29-1
d_call: .
clone_size: .
cdr3_aa: CSVTSAGVSSGGYTF
cdr3_nt: TGCAGCGTCACCTCGGCAGGGGTGTCATCGGGTGGCTACACCTTC

j_call: TRBJ1-1
v_call: TRBV11-3
d_call: .
clone_size: .
cdr3_aa: CASSQGANTEAFF
cdr3_nt: TGTGCCAGCAGCCAAGGAGCGAACACTGAAGCTTTCTTT

j_call: TRBJ2-1
v_call: TRBV6-5
d_call: .
clone_size: .
cdr3_aa: CASSQGNEQFF
cdr3_nt: TGTGCCAGCAGTCAGGGAAATGAGCAGTTCTTC

j_call: TRBJ1-3
v_call: TRBV6-1
d_call: .
clone_size: .
cdr3_aa: CASTITGTGNTIYF
cdr3_nt: TGTGCCAGCACAATTACAGGGACTGGAAACACCATATATTTT

j_call: TRBJ2-4
v_call: TRBV29-1
d_call: TRBD1
clone_size: .
cdr3_aa: CSVEDRRTGEWENSQYF
cdr3_nt: TGCAGCGTTGAAGACCGAAGGACAGGGGAGTGGGAAAACAGTCAGTACTTC

j_call: TRBJ2-7
v_call: TRBV4-1
d_call: TRBD2
clone_size: .
cdr3_aa: CASSQGRGAGLAYEQYF
cdr3_nt: TGCGCCAGCAGCCAAGGCCGGGGAGCGGGGTTAGCCTACGAGCAGTACTTC

j_call: TRBJ2-1
v_call: TRBV21-1
d_call: .
clone_size: .
cdr3_aa: CASSDSHQYNEQFF
cdr3_nt: TGTGCCAGCAGTGACAGTCACCAATACAATGAGCAGTTCTTC

j_call: TRBJ1-2
v_call: TRBV30
d_call: .
clone_size: .
cdr3_aa: CAWSVVGAGDGYTF
cdr3_nt: TGTGCCTGGAGTGTGGTGGGGGCCGGGGATGGCTACACCTTC

j_call: TRBJ2-7
v_call: TRBV5-1
d_call: TRBD1
clone_size: .
cdr3_aa: CASSPGGTSSYEQYF
cdr3_nt: TGCGCCAGCAGCCCAGGGGGTACGAGCTCCTACGAGCAGTACTTC

j_call: TRBJ1-4
v_call: TRBV15
d_call: TRBD1
clone_size: .
cdr3_aa: CATSRAGQGAGEKLFF
cdr3_nt: TGTGCCACCAGCAGAGCGGGACAGGGGGCTGGCGAAAAACTGTTTTTT

j_call: TRBJ2-1
v_call: TRBV7-8
d_call: .
clone_size: .
cdr3_aa: CASSSRPDGGRRWGEQFF
cdr3_nt: TGTGCCAGCAGCTCCCGACCAGACGGGGGGCGCCGATGGGGTGAGCAGTTCTTC

j_call: TRBJ2-7
v_call: TRBV9
d_call: .
clone_size: .
cdr3_aa: CASSSDPTARRGQYF
cdr3_nt: TGTGCCAGCAGTTCGGATCCCACAGCAAGGAGGGGGCAGTACTTC

j_call: TRBJ1-6
v_call: TRBV18
d_call: .
clone_size: .
cdr3_aa: CASSLLSLRPDNSPLHF
cdr3_nt: TGTGCCAGCTCCCTACTTAGCCTCCGGCCTGATAATTCACCCCTCCACTTT

j_call: TRBJ1-2
v_call: TRBV19
d_call: TRBD1
clone_size: .
cdr3_aa: CASSPGDRYYGYTF
cdr3_nt: TGTGCCAGTAGTCCTGGGGACAGATACTATGGCTACACCTTC

j_call: TRBJ2-7
v_call: TRBV9
d_call: TRBD1
clone_size: .
cdr3_aa: CASSVGTGGWYEQYF
cdr3_nt: TGTGCCAGCAGCGTAGGGACAGGGGGCTGGTACGAGCAGTACTTC

j_call: TRBJ2-1
v_call: TRBV4-3
d_call: TRBD2
clone_size: .
cdr3_aa: CASSPNALPGLAGGNEQFF
cdr3_nt: TGCGCCAGCAGCCCCAACGCCTTACCGGGACTAGCGGGGGGAAATGAGCAGTTCTTC

j_call: TRBJ1-3
v_call: TRBV15
d_call: .
clone_size: .
cdr3_aa: CATSRDSGAGNTIYF
cdr3_nt: TGTGCCACCAGCAGAGATTCAGGGGCTGGAAACACCATATATTTT

j_call: TRBJ2-3
v_call: TRBV7-2
d_call: .
clone_size: .
cdr3_aa: CASSLLALSTDTQYF
cdr3_nt: TGTGCCAGCAGCTTACTAGCTCTTAGCACAGATACGCAGTATTTT

j_call: TRBJ2-1
v_call: TRBV4-3
d_call: TRBD2
clone_size: .
cdr3_aa: CASSQDTGTTYNEQFF
cdr3_nt: TGCGCCAGCAGCCAAGATACGGGGACTACTTACAATGAGCAGTTCTTC

j_call: TRBJ2-5
v_call: TRBV7-2
d_call: TRBD2
clone_size: .
cdr3_aa: CASSFLLAGGQETQYF
cdr3_nt: TGTGCCAGCAGCTTCCTACTAGCGGGGGGACAAGAGACCCAGTACTTC

j_call: TRBJ2-7
v_call: TRBV28
d_call: TRBD2
clone_size: .
cdr3_aa: CASSFASGSSSYEQYF
cdr3_nt: TGTGCCAGCAGTTTCGCTAGCGGGAGTTCCTCCTACGAGCAGTACTTC

j_call: TRBJ1-1
v_call: TRBV27
d_call: .
clone_size: .
cdr3_aa: CASSPGVHVGEAFF
cdr3_nt: TGTGCCAGCAGCCCAGGGGTCCATGTTGGTGAAGCTTTCTTT

j_call: TRBJ2-1
v_call: TRBV30
d_call: TRBD2
clone_size: .
cdr3_aa: CAWTPTSGSYGEQFF
cdr3_nt: TGTGCCTGGACCCCGACTAGCGGGAGTTATGGTGAGCAGTTCTTC

j_call: TRBJ2-7
v_call: TRBV28
d_call: TRBD1
clone_size: .
cdr3_aa: CASVKPGGSYEQYF
cdr3_nt: TGTGCCAGCGTAAAGCCAGGGGGCAGTTACGAGCAGTACTTC

j_call: TRBJ1-2
v_call: TRBV7-9
d_call: .
clone_size: .
cdr3_aa: CASSLASANYGYTF
cdr3_nt: TGTGCCAGCAGCTTAGCGTCAGCTAACTATGGCTACACCTTC

j_call: TRBJ1-1
v_call: TRBV18
d_call: .
clone_size: .
cdr3_aa: CASSPLDTNTEAFF
cdr3_nt: TGTGCCAGCTCACCATTGGACACAAACACTGAAGCTTTCTTT

j_call: TRBJ1-6
v_call: TRBV5-1
d_call: .
clone_size: .
cdr3_aa: CASSPLDRNSPLHF
cdr3_nt: TGCGCCAGCAGCCCATTGGACAGAAATTCACCCCTCCACTTT

j_call: TRBJ2-7
v_call: TRBV11-2
d_call: .
clone_size: .
cdr3_aa: CASSLVYLSRGNYEQYF
cdr3_nt: TGTGCCAGCAGCTTAGTTTATTTAAGTCGGGGGAACTACGAGCAGTACTTC

j_call: TRBJ2-2
v_call: TRBV4-1
d_call: TRBD2
clone_size: .
cdr3_aa: CASSQVGLAENTGELFF
cdr3_nt: TGCGCCAGCAGCCAAGTAGGACTAGCCGAGAACACCGGGGAGCTGTTTTTT

j_call: TRBJ1-6
v_call: TRBV7-8
d_call: TRBD1
clone_size: .
cdr3_aa: CASSVRTGIVSYNSPLHF
cdr3_nt: TGTGCCAGCAGCGTTAGGACAGGGATAGTTTCCTATAATTCACCCCTCCACTTT

j_call: TRBJ2-1
v_call: TRBV28
d_call: TRBD2
clone_size: .
cdr3_aa: CASTGGLSSYNEQFF
cdr3_nt: TGTGCCAGCACGGGAGGGTTAAGCTCCTACAATGAGCAGTTCTTC

j_call: TRBJ2-2
v_call: TRBV2
d_call: TRBD2
clone_size: .
cdr3_aa: CASSRGLAGTNTGELFF
cdr3_nt: TGTGCCAGCAGCCGCGGACTAGCGGGAACGAACACCGGGGAGCTGTTTTTT

j_call: TRBJ2-1
v_call: TRBV11-3
d_call: TRBD2
clone_size: .
cdr3_aa: CASSRSGNSYNEQFF
cdr3_nt: TGTGCCAGCAGCCGTAGCGGGAACTCCTACAATGAGCAGTTCTTC

j_call: TRBJ1-2
v_call: TRBV5-1
d_call: TRBD1
clone_size: few
cdr3_aa: CASSFRDRDGYTF
cdr3_nt: TGCGCCAGCAGCTTCCGGGACAGGGATGGCTACACCTTC

j_call: TRBJ1-4
v_call: TRBV7-9
d_call: TRBD1
clone_size: .
cdr3_aa: CASSLAQGHLANEKLFF
cdr3_nt: TGTGCCAGCAGCTTAGCACAGGGGCATTTAGCTAATGAAAAACTGTTTTTT

j_call: TRBJ2-6
v_call: TRBV7-2
d_call: .
clone_size: .
cdr3_aa: CASSSDTSGANGLTF
cdr3_nt: TGTGCCAGCAGCTCTGACACCTCTGGGGCCAACGGCCTGACTTTC

j_call: TRBJ1-5
v_call: TRBV7-2
d_call: TRBD1
clone_size: .
cdr3_aa: CASSYGQGNQPQHF
cdr3_nt: TGTGCCAGCAGTTATGGACAGGGTAATCAGCCCCAGCATTTT

j_call: TRBJ1-2
v_call: TRBV5-4
d_call: .
clone_size: .
cdr3_aa: CASSPGRGYGYTF
cdr3_nt: TGTGCCAGCAGCCCGGGCCGGGGCTATGGCTACACCTTC

j_call: TRBJ1-4
v_call: TRBV9
d_call: TRBD1
clone_size: .
cdr3_aa: CASSPQDRATNEKLFF
cdr3_nt: TGTGCCAGCAGCCCCCAGGACAGGGCAACTAATGAAAAACTGTTTTTT

j_call: TRBJ2-5
v_call: TRBV5-4
d_call: .
clone_size: .
cdr3_aa: CASSLAGVGKETQYF
cdr3_nt: TGTGCCAGCAGCTTGGCAGGGGTCGGTAAGGAGACCCAGTACTTC

j_call: TRBJ2-5
v_call: TRBV27
d_call: TRBD1
clone_size: .
cdr3_aa: CASSLTILTGSEGQYF
cdr3_nt: TGTGCCAGCAGCCTCACCATCTTGACAGGGAGTGAGGGCCAGTACTTC

j_call: TRBJ2-1
v_call: TRBV28
d_call: TRBD1
clone_size: .
cdr3_aa: CASSFPGQGYNEQFF
cdr3_nt: TGTGCCAGCAGTTTTCCCGGACAGGGATACAATGAGCAGTTCTTC

j_call: TRBJ2-7
v_call: TRBV28
d_call: TRBD1
clone_size: .
cdr3_aa: CASQSGTGGRKQYF
cdr3_nt: TGTGCCAGCCAATCCGGGACAGGGGGTCGGAAGCAGTACTTC

j_call: TRBJ1-2
v_call: TRBV5-4
d_call: .
clone_size: .
cdr3_aa: CASSFDGDYGYTF
cdr3_nt: TGCGCCAGCAGCTTCGACGGGGACTATGGCTACACCTTC